Presented here are 27 T cell receptor beta chains from one specimen sequenced in a study of T cell changes during pregnancy in multiple sclerosis. The method was immunoSEQ multiplex PCR; TCRdb's version includes in-frame clones alone and lacks a portion of them. This table has under 130,000 clones, 80% to 95% appearing once. The material sequenced was peripheral blood, taken after pregnancy. Source of these receptors: a female donor with multiple sclerosis, enrolled in a pregnancy study.

This rearrangement joins TRBV9 to TRBJ1-5; D is perhaps TRBD1 (6 bases). CDR3 length: 15 amino acids. V gave up 4 bases and J gave up 1 base, with 12 bases separating them. Germline CDR1 is SGDLS and CDR2 is YYNGEE. CDR3 region: CASSPGEGSNQPQHF. The CDR3 DNA follows: TGTGCCAGCAGCCCAGGGGAGGGGAGCAATCAGCCCCAGCATTTT.

This clone came up once. CDR3 residues: CASSYGGVGEKLFF. The CDR3 DNA sequence: TGTGCCAGCAGTTACGGCGGGGTGGGTGAAAAACTGTTTTTT. V and J are TRBV6-5 and TRBJ1-4; no firm D call. V was trimmed by 2 bases and J by 7 bases, leaving 11 bases between them. CDR3 length equals 14 residues. The germline gives CDR1 MNHEY, CDR2 SVGAGI.

Remarks on this clone: Other DNA sequences in this specimen translate into the identical CDR3. This chain uses TRBV9 with TRBJ1-2; 9 bases are a match to TRBD1. Germline values: CDR1 SGDLS, CDR2 YYNGEE. Trimming cost V 3 bases and J 1 base; bases outside gene matches: 1. This CDR3 contains 14 residues. The CDR3: CASSAGQGNYGYTF. The CDR3 nucleotides are TGTGCCAGCAGCGCGGGACAGGGTAACTATGGCTACACCTTC.

The rearrangement uses TRBV21-1 and TRBJ1-3; the tabulated D call, TRBD1, remains unverified against the DNA. TRBV21-1 is deemed a pseudogene. CDR3 length: 15 residues. The CDR3, as DNA: TGTGCCAGCAGCCCCGACAGACGCTCTGGAAACACCATATATTTT. Translation: CASSPDRRSGNTIYF.

The V call is TRBV27, the J call TRBJ2-1, with 11 bases identical to TRBD2. The germline gives CDR1 MNHEY, CDR2 SMNVEV (reference sequence). CDR3 length: 16 amino acids. V shed 4 bases, J shed 8 bases, and the junction held 10 bases outside the gene matches. Written as DNA, the CDR3 is TGTGCCAGCAGTTATCTTAGCGGGGGGGCCGTGGATGAGCAGTTCTTC. Amino acids: CASSYLSGGAVDEQFF.

The CDR3 spells CASSQDAYSGNTIYF. CDR3 nucleotide sequence: TGCGCCAGCAGCCAAGATGCGTACTCTGGAAACACCATATATTTT. The chain is built from TRBV4-1 and TRBJ1-3; D gene ambiguous. Trimming left V 0 bases short and J 0 bases short, with 6 bases between. The CDR3 totals 15 residues. Germline CDR1 is MGHRA and CDR2 is YSYEKL.

The V call is TRBV9, the J call TRBJ1-1; a possible D gene is TRBD1 (5 bases). The CDR3 totals 14 residues. Trimming left V 0 bases short and J 7 bases short, with 13 bases between. The germline gives CDR1 SGDLS, CDR2 YYNGEE. The CDR3 reads CASSVDGGGLEAFF. In DNA, the CDR3 is TGTGCCAGCAGCGTAGACGGGGGGGGACTTGAAGCTTTCTTT. Drawing the rest from reference TRBV9 and TRBJ1-1, the complete variable domain is DSGVTQTPKHLITATGQRVTLRCSPRSGDLSVYWYQQSLDQGLQFLIQYYNGEERAKGNILERFSAQQFPDLHSELNLSSLELGDSALYFCASSVDGGGLEAFFGQGTRLTVV.

The chain joins TRBV6-5 to TRBJ1-5; D possibly corresponds to TRBD1 (6 bases). V was cut by 6 bases and J by 4 bases, with 13 bases left in between. The CDR3 is 14 amino acids. The germline gives CDR1 MNHEY, CDR2 SVGAGI. The CDR3 protein is CASSNRALNQPQHF. For the CDR3, the DNA is TGTGCCAGCAGCAACAGGGCGCTAAATCAGCCCCAGCATTTT.

The rearrangement joins TRBV4-1 to TRBJ2-4, with TRBD2 matching over 11 bases. J was trimmed by 9 bases and V by 4 bases; bases with no gene match: 11. CDR3 length: 16 residues. Per the germline V gene, CDR1 is MGHRA and CDR2 is YSYEKL. The CDR3 sequence: CASSPNRPGLAVIQYF. The DNA of the CDR3 is TGCGCCAGCAGCCCCAACAGACCGGGACTAGCGGTCATTCAGTACTTC.

V gene TRBV18 combines with J gene TRBJ2-7; 8 bases are a match to TRBD1. The CDR3 contains 14 residues. After removal of 3 bases from V and 5 bases from J, the junction contained 6 bases not matched to a gene. CDR1 and CDR2 (germline): KGHSH, LQKENI. The CDR3 region is CASSPPDRGHEQYF. The CDR3 nucleotides read TGTGCCAGCTCACCCCCCGACAGGGGCCACGAGCAGTACTTC.

The table lists this clone with a count of one. Distinct nucleotide sequences in the sample also encode this CDR3. The CDR3 DNA sequence: TGTGCCAGCAGTTTGGGACTGGAATACAATGAGCAGTTCTTC. Translating it yields CASSLGLEYNEQFF. This chain links TRBV7-3 with TRBJ2-1, with D possibly being TRBD2 (6 bases). Trimming pared 6 bases from V and 4 bases from J, leaving 13 bases between. Germline assignment: CDR1 SGHTA and CDR2 FQGTGA. The CDR3 is 14 amino acids.

The chain uses TRBV7-9 and TRBJ1-5; possibly TRBD1 for D (6 bases). CDR3 length: 15 residues. The V end lost 1 base, the J end lost 5 bases, and 12 bases lay between the germline ends. Germline V CDR1 and CDR2: SEHNR, FQNEAQ (reference sequence). CDR3 loop: CASSLGQGSHQPQHF. Here the CDR3 DNA reads TGTGCCAGCAGCTTAGGGCAGGGGAGTCATCAGCCCCAGCATTTT.

The chain employs TRBV11-2 and TRBJ2-7; a weak D match, TRBD1 (6 bases). Germline loops: CDR1 SGHAT, CDR2 FQNNGV. The CDR3 loop spans 13 amino acids. V dropped 6 bases and J dropped 4 bases, with 13 bases sitting between them. In nucleotides, the CDR3 is TGTGCCAGCAGGGGATCGGACAGATACGAGCAGTACTTC. Its translation is CASRGSDRYEQYF.

This sequence joins TRBV18 and TRBJ1-2; D remains unclear. With 2 bases removed from V and 2 bases from J, the gap between germline ends came to 12 bases. This CDR3 contains 15 residues. The germline CDR1 and CDR2 sequences are KGHSH and LQKENI. CDR3: CASSPGRVYNYGYTF. The CDR3 DNA follows: TGTGCCAGCTCACCAGGGAGGGTTTACAACTATGGCTACACCTTC. Combining the CDR3 with reference TRBV18 and TRBJ1-2 gives the whole variable domain NAGVMQNPRHLVRRRGQEARLRCSPMKGHSHVYWYRQLPEEGLKFMVYLQKENIIDESGMPKERFSAEFPKEGPSILRIQQVVRGDSAAYFCASSPGRVYNYGYTFGSGTRLTVV.

The chain couples TRBV7-2 to TRBJ1-1; D perhaps matches TRBD1 (5 bases). Germline V gene lookup returns CDR1 SGHTA and CDR2 FQGNSA. The ends were cut back, 5 bases at V and 1 base at J, with 14 bases in the middle. This CDR3 is 15 amino acids long. CDR3 coding DNA: TGTGCCAGCAGCCGTTACGGGGGTTCGAACACTGAAGCTTTCTTT. It translates to CASSRYGGSNTEAFF.

The rearrangement uses TRBV5-1 and TRBJ2-7, with 7 bases lining up with TRBD1. This CDR3 contains 16 residues. J gave up 2 bases and V 0 bases, and 8 bases lay outside the gene matches. Germline CDR1 reads SGHRS; CDR2 reads YFSETQ. CDR3 protein: CASSLDPGQLPYEQYF. Written as DNA, the CDR3 is TGCGCCAGCAGCTTGGACCCGGGACAGTTACCCTACGAGCAGTACTTC.

The chain recombines TRBV9 with TRBJ2-1, with a weak D call TRBD2 (5 bases). The CDR3 covers 14 residues. Germline values: CDR1 SGDLS, CDR2 YYNGEE. The V gene lost 3 bases and the J gene lost 8 bases, with 15 bases spanning the gap. The CDR3 DNA follows: TGTGCCAGCAGCGGGGGTTCTAGCCCGGATGAGCAGTTCTTC. Amino acid sequence: CASSGGSSPDEQFF.

The chain carries TRBV9 and TRBJ1-2; D unresolved. Deletions cut 4 bases from V and 0 bases from J, with 13 bases between. In germline, CDR1 is SGDLS, CDR2 YYNGEE. The CDR3 loop spans 15 amino acids. CDR3 sequence reads: CASSRDSLANYGYTF. As DNA, the CDR3 is TGTGCCAGCAGCCGGGATAGTTTAGCTAACTATGGCTACACCTTC. Full variable domain (missing parts from reference TRBV9 and TRBJ1-2): DSGVTQTPKHLITATGQRVTLRCSPRSGDLSVYWYQQSLDQGLQFLIQYYNGEERAKGNILERFSAQQFPDLHSELNLSSLELGDSALYFCASSRDSLANYGYTFGSGTRLTVV.

This clone appeared a few times. The chain joins TRBV9 to TRBJ1-5; D gene unclear. CDR1 SGDLS and CDR2 YYNGEE come from the germline V gene. V lost 0 bases and J lost 3, with 4 bases in between. The CDR3 contains 13 residues. CDR3 coding DNA: TGTGCCAGCAGCGTAGGGGCCAATCAGCCCCAGCATTTT. This codes for CASSVGANQPQHF.

The genes are TRBV6-1 and TRBJ1-2; D might be TRBD1 (5 bases). Germline lookup yields CDR1 MNHNS and CDR2 SASEGT. CDR3 length: 15 amino acids. Trimming removed 8 bases at V and 4 bases at J, with 20 bases between. This CDR3 is CASLPWGGDSYGYTF. DNA for the CDR3: TGTGCCAGCCTCCCGTGGGGGGGAGATTCCTATGGCTACACCTTC.

The V call is TRBV6-1, the J call TRBJ2-3; D ambiguous. CDR3 length: 12 amino acids. The V gene's germline CDR1 is MNHNS and CDR2 SASEGT. Trimming left V 7 bases short and J 2 bases short, with 7 bases between. The CDR3 nucleotides are TGTGCCAGCACTAAGTTCACAGATACGCAGTATTTT. Its protein is CASTKFTDTQYF.

This clone was picked up a small number of times. The V call is TRBV6-6, the J call TRBJ2-2; D uncertain. The CDR3 loop spans 12 amino acids. V lost 0 bases to trimming and J lost 8 bases, with 4 bases between them. In germline, CDR1 is MNHNY, CDR2 SVGAGI (reference sequence). The CDR3 DNA sequence: TGTGCCAGCAGTTACTCGACTGGGGAGCTGTTTTTT. This codes for CASSYSTGELFF.

The rearrangement joins TRBV27 to TRBJ2-7; D possibly corresponds to TRBD1 (5 bases). CDR1 is MNHEY and CDR2 is SMNVEV in the germline V gene (reference sequence). The CDR3 runs 16 residues. V was cut by 5 bases and J by 2 bases, with 19 bases left in between. The CDR3 loop is CASSTKTATIAYEQYF. As DNA, the CDR3 is TGTGCCAGCAGTACTAAGACAGCGACGATAGCCTACGAGCAGTACTTC.

The genes are TRBV7-9 and TRBJ1-2; weak D call: TRBD1 (6 bases). V lost 4 bases to trimming and J lost 2 bases, with 11 bases between them. The germline V gene encodes CDR1 SEHNR and CDR2 FQNEAQ (reference sequence). The CDR3 sequence is 14 residues long. For the CDR3, the DNA is TGTGCCAGCAGCTCGGCAAGGGGGAACTATGGCTACACCTTC. This codes for CASSSARGNYGYTF.

The chain couples TRBV10-3 to TRBJ2-3; TRBD2 agrees at 12 bases. Germline V gives CDR1 ENHRY, CDR2 SYGVKD. With V trimmed by 0 bases and J by 9 bases, 10 bases remained unmatched. CDR3 length: 17 amino acids. CDR3 sequence: CAISESGASGGAGTQYF. CDR3 bases: TGTGCCATCAGTGAGTCCGGGGCTAGCGGGGGGGCCGGAACGCAGTATTTT.

The chain uses TRBV11-2 and TRBJ1-1; D gene ambiguous. The CDR3 loop spans 14 amino acids. Trimming removed 1 base from V and 5 bases from J, with 11 bases in between. Germline V CDR1 and CDR2: SGHAT, FQNNGV. CDR3 in DNA: TGTGCCAGCAGCTTAGGCGGGAGATTGACTGAAGCTTTCTTT. This translates into CASSLGGRLTEAFF. The variable domain in full, completed from reference TRBV11-2 and TRBJ1-1, reads EAGVAQSPRYKIIEKRQSVAFWCNPISGHATLYWYQQILGQGPKLLIQFQNNGVVDDSQLPKDRFSAERLKGVDSTLKIQPAKLEDSAVYLCASSLGGRLTEAFFGQGTRLTVV.

The V and J genes are TRBV13 and TRBJ2-2; TRBD1 agrees at 11 bases. V shed 5 bases, J shed 5 bases, and the junction held 4 bases outside the gene matches. The CDR3 is made up of 15 amino acids. Germline loops: CDR1 PRHDT, CDR2 FYEKMQ (reference sequence). This CDR3 reads CASSVDRGQTGELFF. CDR3 sequence (DNA): TGTGCCAGCAGCGTGGACAGGGGGCAAACCGGGGAGCTGTTTTTT.